The entry below gives a single TCR beta chain sequence along with its context. The antigen remains unidentified. With 3 bases clipped from V and 3 bases from J, the junction kept 17 bases outside the gene matches. This CDR3 region has 19 residues. Germline CDR1 reads MNHNS; CDR2 reads SASEGT. The sample is drawn from a study of T cell responses to AZD1222 COVID-19 vaccine. Background on the study: Pooled samples include second doses given at about 4 or 12 weeks.

Assay used: immunoSEQ multiplex PCR; TCRdb lists only in-frame clones, some missing. There are around 89,000 clones in the sample; about nine tenths occur only once, and approximately 22% lies in the top ten. Study observations and caveats: It was only after the peak T cell response that any repertoires were sampled. Donors were chiefly white British, with a greater number of females, and clonal diversity was perhaps underestimated. CD4 TCRs linked to vaccination spanned spike, dominating at 160-218 and 743-854.

The receptor was derived from an adult in good health. Here the sequenced sample was peripheral blood, taken on day 0 of AZD1222 vaccination. The chain is built from TRBV6-1 and TRBJ1-2; 9 bases align to TRBD1. The CDR3 coding sequence is TGTGCCAGCAGTGATATGGGGACAGGGTTTAAAGGGGTCTACTATGGCTACACCTTC. Its protein product is CASSDMGTGFKGVYYGYTF.